The present T cell receptor (beta chain) was sequenced within a study of cytomegalovirus exposure and HLA in healthy donors. For the study at large: Earlier work reported approximately 110 million unique TCR beta sequences from about 180 million T cells.

Both 60 Vbeta primers and 13 Jbeta primers went into the PCR. The method was immunoSEQ multiplex PCR; TCRdb's version includes in-frame clones alone and lacks a portion of them. Altogether about 63,000 clones are present, approximately 90% being singletons, with the ten largest covering 9% to 14%. The germline V gene encodes CDR1 LNHDA and CDR2 SQIVND (reference sequence). V was cut by 3 bases and J by 5 bases, with 14 bases left in between. The CDR3 is 14 residues long. General study points: For most TCR beta V segments, an earlier analysis put the productive rate at about 87% or about 30% of the time.

A note on this clone: The antigen remains undetermined.

The source of this sequence is a woman aged 25-40 years in good health and CMV-seropositive. This chain uses TRBV19 with TRBJ2-7; weak D call: TRBD2 (5 bases). The sequenced sample was PBMCs. The CDR3: CASSIDGLADEQYF. DNA for the CDR3: TGTGCCAGTAGTATTGATGGGCTAGCCGACGAGCAGTACTTC.